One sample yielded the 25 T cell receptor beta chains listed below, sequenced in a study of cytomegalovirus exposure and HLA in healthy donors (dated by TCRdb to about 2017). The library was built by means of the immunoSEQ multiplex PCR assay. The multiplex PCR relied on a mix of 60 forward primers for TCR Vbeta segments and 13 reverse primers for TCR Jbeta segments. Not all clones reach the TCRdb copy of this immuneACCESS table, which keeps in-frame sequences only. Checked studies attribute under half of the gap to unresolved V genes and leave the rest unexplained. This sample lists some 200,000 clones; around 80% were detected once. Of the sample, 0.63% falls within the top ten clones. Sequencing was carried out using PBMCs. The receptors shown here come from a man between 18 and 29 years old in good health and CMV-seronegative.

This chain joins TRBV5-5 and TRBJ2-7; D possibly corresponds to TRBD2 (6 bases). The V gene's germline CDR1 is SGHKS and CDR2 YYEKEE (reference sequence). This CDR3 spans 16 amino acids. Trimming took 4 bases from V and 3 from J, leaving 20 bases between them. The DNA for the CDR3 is TGTGCCAGCAGCCCCCCCGGTGGGGAGGTGAACTACGAGCAGTACTTC. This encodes CASSPPGGEVNYEQYF.

The CDR3 DNA sequence: TGTGCCAGCAGGGACAGGGCAACTAATGAAAAACTGTTTTTT. Translating it yields CASRDRATNEKLFF. The chain recombines TRBV6-5 with TRBJ1-4, with 8 bases identical to TRBD1. Germline V gene lookup returns CDR1 MNHEY and CDR2 SVGAGI. Trimming at V came to 6 bases and at J to 0 bases, leaving 0 bases not matched to a gene. This CDR3 region has 14 residues.

The CDR3 nucleotides are TGTGCCAGCAGTGACGGTCGTAGCGGGAACGGAGATGAGCAGTTCTTC. The encoded protein is CASSDGRSGNGDEQFF. The chain links TRBV2 to TRBJ2-1; 8 nucleotides match TRBD2. Germline V gives CDR1 SNHLY, CDR2 FYNNEI. The junction had 12 bases not matched to a gene; V was cut back by 3 bases and J by 8 bases. CDR3 length: 16 amino acids.

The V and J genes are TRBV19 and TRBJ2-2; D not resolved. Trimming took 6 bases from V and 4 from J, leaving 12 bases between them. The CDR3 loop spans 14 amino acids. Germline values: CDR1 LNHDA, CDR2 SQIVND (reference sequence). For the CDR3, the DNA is TGTGCCAGTAGACTACTTGGCGGCACCGGGGAGCTGTTTTTT. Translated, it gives CASRLLGGTGELFF.

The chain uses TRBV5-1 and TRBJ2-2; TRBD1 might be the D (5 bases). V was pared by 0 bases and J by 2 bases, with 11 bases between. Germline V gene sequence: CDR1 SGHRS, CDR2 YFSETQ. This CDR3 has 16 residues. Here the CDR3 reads CASSLAGYPNTGELFF. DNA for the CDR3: TGCGCCAGCAGCTTGGCAGGGTACCCTAACACCGGGGAGCTGTTTTTT.

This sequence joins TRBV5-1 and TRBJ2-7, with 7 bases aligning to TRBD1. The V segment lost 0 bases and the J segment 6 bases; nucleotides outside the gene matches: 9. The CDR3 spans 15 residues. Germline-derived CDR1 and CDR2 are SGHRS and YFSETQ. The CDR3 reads CASSLGVTGLGEQYF. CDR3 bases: TGCGCCAGCAGCTTGGGGGTGACAGGGCTCGGCGAGCAGTACTTC.

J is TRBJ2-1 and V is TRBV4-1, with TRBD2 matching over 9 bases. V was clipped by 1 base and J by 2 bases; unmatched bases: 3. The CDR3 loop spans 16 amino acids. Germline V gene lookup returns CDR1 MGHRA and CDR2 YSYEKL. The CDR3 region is CASSQGSGSPYNEQFF. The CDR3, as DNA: TGCGCCAGCAGCCAAGGTAGCGGGAGTCCCTACAATGAGCAGTTCTTC.

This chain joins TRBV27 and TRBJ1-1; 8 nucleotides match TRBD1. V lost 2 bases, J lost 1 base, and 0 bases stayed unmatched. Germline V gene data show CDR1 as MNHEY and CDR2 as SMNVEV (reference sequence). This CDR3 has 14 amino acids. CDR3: CASSLGTGNTEAFF. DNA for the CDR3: TGTGCCAGCAGTTTAGGGACAGGGAACACTGAAGCTTTCTTT.

DNA of the CDR3: TGTGCCAGCAGTCTAGCGGGAGGCGATACGCAGTATTTT. Protein sequence: CASSLAGGDTQYF. The chain couples TRBV25-1 to TRBJ2-3; 11 bases are a match to TRBD2. This CDR3 is 13 amino acids long. J was trimmed by 6 bases and V by 5 bases; bases with no gene match: 1. Germline V gives CDR1 MGHDK, CDR2 SYGVNS.

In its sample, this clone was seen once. DNA for the CDR3: TGTGCCAGCAGCTTAGCCGCAGGGACAAGCAATCAGCCCCAGCATTTT. This codes for CASSLAAGTSNQPQHF. The J gene is TRBJ1-5, the V gene TRBV7-2, with a weak D call TRBD1 (6 bases). V was cut by 0 bases and J by 1 base, with 10 bases left in between. This CDR3 region has 16 residues. The germline CDR1 and CDR2 sequences are SGHTA and FQGNSA. Full variable domain (remainder filled in from reference TRBV7-2 and TRBJ1-5): GAGVSQSPSNKVTEKGKDVELRCDPISGHTALYWYRQSLGQGLEFLIYFQGNSAPDKSGLPSDRFSAERTGGSVSTLTIQRTQQEDSAVYLCASSLAAGTSNQPQHFGDGTRLSIL.

Written as DNA, the CDR3 is TGTGCCAGCAGTCCCCTTAGCGGGAAAGGGGGAAACATTCAGTACTTC. Protein sequence: CASSPLSGKGGNIQYF. The chain combines TRBV28 with TRBJ2-4; 8 positions match TRBD2. Germline V gene data show CDR1 as MDHEN and CDR2 as SYDVKM. This CDR3 spans 16 amino acids. The junction had 12 bases not matched to a gene; V was cut back by 5 bases and J by 6 bases. The whole variable domain, filled in from reference TRBV28 and TRBJ2-4, reads DVKVTQSSRYLVKRTGEKVFLECVQDMDHENMFWYRQDPGLGLRLIYFSYDVKMKEKGDIPEGYSVSREKKERFSLILESASTNQTSMYLCASSPLSGKGGNIQYFGAGTRLSVL.

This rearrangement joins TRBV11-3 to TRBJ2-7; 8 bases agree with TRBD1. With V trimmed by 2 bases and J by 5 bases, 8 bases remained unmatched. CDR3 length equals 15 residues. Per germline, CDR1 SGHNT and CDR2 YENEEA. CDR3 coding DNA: TGTGCCAGCAGCTTAAACGGACAGGGTTCGGACGAGCAGTACTTC. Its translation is CASSLNGQGSDEQYF.

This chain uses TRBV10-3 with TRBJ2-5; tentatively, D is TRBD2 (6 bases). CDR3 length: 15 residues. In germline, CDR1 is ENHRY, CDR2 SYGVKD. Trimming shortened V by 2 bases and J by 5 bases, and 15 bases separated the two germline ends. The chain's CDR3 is CAISETGSDGETQYF. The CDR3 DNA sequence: TGTGCCATCAGTGAGACCGGGAGTGACGGGGAGACCCAGTACTTC.

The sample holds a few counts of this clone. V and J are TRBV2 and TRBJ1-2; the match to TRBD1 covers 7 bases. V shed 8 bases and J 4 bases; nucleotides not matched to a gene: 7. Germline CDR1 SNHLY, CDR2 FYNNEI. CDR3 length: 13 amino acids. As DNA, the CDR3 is TGTGCCAGCGGGATTAGACAGGGCTATGGCTACACCTTC. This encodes CASGIRQGYGYTF.

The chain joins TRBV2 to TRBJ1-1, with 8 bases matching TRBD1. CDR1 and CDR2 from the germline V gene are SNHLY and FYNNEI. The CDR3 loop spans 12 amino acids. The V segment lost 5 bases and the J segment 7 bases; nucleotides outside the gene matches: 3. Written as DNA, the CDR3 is TGTGCCAGCAGTCCTGGACAGGGTGAAGCTTTCTTT. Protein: CASSPGQGEAFF.

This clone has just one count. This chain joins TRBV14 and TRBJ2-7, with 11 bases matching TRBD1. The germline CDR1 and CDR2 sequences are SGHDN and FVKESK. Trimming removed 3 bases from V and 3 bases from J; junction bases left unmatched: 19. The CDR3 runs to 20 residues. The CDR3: CASSQDRGRRHGGDYYEQYF. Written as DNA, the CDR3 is TGTGCCAGCAGCCAGGACAGGGGGCGGCGGCATGGGGGGGACTACTACGAGCAGTACTTC.

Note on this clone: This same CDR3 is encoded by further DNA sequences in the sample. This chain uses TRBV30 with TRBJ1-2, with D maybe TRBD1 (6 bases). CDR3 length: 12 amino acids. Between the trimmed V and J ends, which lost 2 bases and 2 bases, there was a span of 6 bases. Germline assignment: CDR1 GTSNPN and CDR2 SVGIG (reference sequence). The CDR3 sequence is CAWSRGNYGYTF. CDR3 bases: TGTGCCTGGAGTAGGGGGAACTATGGCTACACCTTC.

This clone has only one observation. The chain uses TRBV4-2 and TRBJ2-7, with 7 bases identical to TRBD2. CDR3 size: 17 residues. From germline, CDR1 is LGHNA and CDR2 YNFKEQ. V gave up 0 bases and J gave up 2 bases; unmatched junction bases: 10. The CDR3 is CASSQDRTPSGPYEQYF. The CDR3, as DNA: TGTGCCAGCAGCCAAGATAGGACGCCTAGCGGACCCTACGAGCAGTACTTC.

The CDR3, as DNA: TGTGCCAGCAGCGGACAGCGGGGCTACACCTTC. Protein sequence: CASSGQRGYTF. The chain links TRBV28 to TRBJ1-2, with a tentative D call TRBD1 (6 bases). Trimming shortened V by 6 bases and J by 8 bases, and 10 bases separated the two germline ends. The CDR3 consists of 11 residues. Germline V gene data show CDR1 as MDHEN and CDR2 as SYDVKM.

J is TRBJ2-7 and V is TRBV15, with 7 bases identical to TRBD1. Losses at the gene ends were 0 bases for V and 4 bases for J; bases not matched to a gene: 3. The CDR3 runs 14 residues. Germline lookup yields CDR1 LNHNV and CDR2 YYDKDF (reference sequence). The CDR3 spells CATSREAGGYEQYF. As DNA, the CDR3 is TGTGCCACCAGCAGAGAGGCAGGGGGATACGAGCAGTACTTC.

The CDR3 nucleotides are TGCAGCGCCACTTCTCCGGGACAGGGGAAGATAAGGTACAATGAGCAGTTCTTC. It yields the protein CSATSPGQGKIRYNEQFF. The chain has TRBV29-1 and TRBJ2-1, with 10 bases fitting TRBD1. Germline-derived CDR1 and CDR2 are SQVTM and ANQGSEA. Germline trimming cut 7 bases from V and 4 bases from J; bases unmatched to any gene: 19. This CDR3 is built from 18 residues.

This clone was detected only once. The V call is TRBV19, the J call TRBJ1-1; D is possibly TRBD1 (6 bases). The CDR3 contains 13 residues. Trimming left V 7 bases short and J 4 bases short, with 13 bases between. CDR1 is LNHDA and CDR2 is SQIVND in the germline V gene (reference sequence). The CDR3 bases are TGTGCCAGTATAGGGCAGGGGCTCACTGAAGCTTTCTTT. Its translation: CASIGQGLTEAFF.

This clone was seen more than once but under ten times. The CDR3 region has the DNA TGCGCCAGCAGTCACCACTGGGCTAATTCACCCCTCCACTTT. Translated: CASSHHWANSPLHF. J is TRBJ1-6 and V is TRBV23-1; D is undetermined. TRBV23-1 is reported as an ORF; its role is uncertain. The CDR3 runs 14 residues. Trimming cost V 3 bases and J 6 bases, with 9 bases left between them.

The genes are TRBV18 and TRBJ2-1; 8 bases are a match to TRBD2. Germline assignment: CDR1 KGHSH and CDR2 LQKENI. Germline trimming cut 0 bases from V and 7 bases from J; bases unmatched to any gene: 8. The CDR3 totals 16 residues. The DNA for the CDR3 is TGTGCCAGCTCACCACCGAGACAGCGGGAGAGGAATGAGCAGTTCTTC. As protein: CASSPPRQRERNEQFF.

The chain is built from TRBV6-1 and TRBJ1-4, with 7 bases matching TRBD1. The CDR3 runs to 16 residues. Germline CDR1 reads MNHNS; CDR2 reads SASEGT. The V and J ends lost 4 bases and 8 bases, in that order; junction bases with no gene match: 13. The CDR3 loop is CASSVGLTGAGEKLFF. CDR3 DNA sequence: TGTGCCAGCAGTGTGGGGTTAACAGGGGCGGGGGAAAAACTGTTTTTT.